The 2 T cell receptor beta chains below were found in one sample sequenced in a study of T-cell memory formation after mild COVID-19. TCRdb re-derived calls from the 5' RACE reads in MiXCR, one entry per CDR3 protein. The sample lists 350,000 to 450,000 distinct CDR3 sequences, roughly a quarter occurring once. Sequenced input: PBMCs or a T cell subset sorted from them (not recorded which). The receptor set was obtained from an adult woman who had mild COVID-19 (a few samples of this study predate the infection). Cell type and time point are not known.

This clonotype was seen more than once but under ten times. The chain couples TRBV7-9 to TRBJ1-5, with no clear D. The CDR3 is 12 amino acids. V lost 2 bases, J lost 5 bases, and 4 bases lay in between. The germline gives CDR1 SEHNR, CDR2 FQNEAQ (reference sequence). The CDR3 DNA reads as TGTGCCAGCAGCTTAAGCCATCAGCCCCAGCATTTT. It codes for CASSLSHQPQHF.

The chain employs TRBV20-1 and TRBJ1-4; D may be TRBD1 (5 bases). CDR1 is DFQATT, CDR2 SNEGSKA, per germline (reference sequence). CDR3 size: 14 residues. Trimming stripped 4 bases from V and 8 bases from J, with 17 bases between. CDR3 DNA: TGCAGTGCTACTCAAACAGGTTCCAGGGAAAAACTGTTTTTT. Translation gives CSATQTGSREKLFF.